This T cell receptor (beta chain) was captured in a study of blood T cell repertoires in COVID-19. Libraries were prepared by immunoSEQ multiplex PCR; TCRdb keeps only in-frame clonotypes and omits some of them. The sample lists approximately 200,000 clones, around 80% occurring once. V lost 5 bases to trimming and J lost 4 bases, with 15 bases between them. Germline V gene data show CDR1 as SNHLY and CDR2 as FYNNEI. There are 15 residues in the CDR3. The chain carries TRBV2 and TRBJ1-5, with D tentatively TRBD1 (6 bases). The TCR was taken from a woman of 80 years or more with COVID-19, enrolled during active disease. Source material: peripheral blood. This chain's CDR3 is CASSLGFRGNQPQHF. The CDR3 DNA follows: TGTGCCAGCAGTCTAGGCTTCAGGGGTAATCAGCCCCAGCATTTT.